This TCR beta chain was obtained from a study of CD8 T cells in Susac syndrome (dated 2019 in TCRdb). Broadly, across the study: Whether CD8+ T cell activation and differentiation in Susac syndrome was antigen driven was tested using repertoire sequencing.

Peripheral blood CD8+ and CD4+ T cells from healthy donors, Susac syndrome patients and multiple sclerosis patients were profiled by high-throughput TCR beta sequencing. The multiple sclerosis controls were treatment-naive patients whose relapsing-remitting disease, either stable or active, fulfilled the revised McDonald criteria. Bulk CD8+ and CD4+ T cells were purified magnetically by negative isolation, whereas CD8+ TEMRA cells were enriched by FACS. Blood was collected in EDTA tubes and processed within 24 hours, with PBMCs isolated through density gradient centrifugation. PBMCs intended for TCR sequencing were frozen in liquid nitrogen and were later thawed in a 37 degrees C water bath. Purity of sorted or isolated CD4+, CD8+ and CD8+ TEMRA cells was at least 90%. General conclusions and limits of the study: The number of individuals in the TCR sequencing and HLA analysis was acknowledged as relatively small.

RNA was extracted using the RNeasy kit, and roughly 0.5 to 1 ug of the RNA was reverse transcribed with random hexamers. The immunoSEQ multiplex PCR assay, covering 54 Vbeta and 13 Jbeta segments, was used to amplify TCR beta CDR3 regions. Bias from PCR amplification was corrected by using a synthetic template baseline for primer optimization and for computational correction. The source study handled its data this way. Reads were annotated to V, D and J genes per IMGT and analyzed with immunoSEQ Analyzer, keeping only productive sequences. Clonality was computed as one minus Shannon entropy normalized by log2 of the number of productive unique sequences. For each patient and control, public and private clones were evaluated within the 100 most prevalent clones. Clones were defined as Susac-specific if absent from the healthy and MS cohorts, from 1052 published viral clones and from other ImmuneACCESS disease sequences. Starting from the raw public reads, TCRdb applied fastp trimming at Q25, assembled clones with MiXCR and retained in-frame beta chains. CDR3 protein sequences are deduplicated, and each keeps its most common genes and DNA. The V and J calls reflect TCRdb's pipeline rather than the authors' work. The sample profile shows about 250,000 distinct CDR3 sequences; 93% of them were found once. Roughly 0.072% of the sample rests with the top ten.

Concerning this clonotype itself: Its antigen specificity is not known. No per-base quality is available; no much larger clone lies one base away.

The CDR3, from cysteine to phenylalanine, totals 18 residues. Only the CDR3 DNA is retained, 54 bases long and in frame from the first base. V loses 1 base, J loses 0 bases, and the germline ends lie 13 bases apart. The receptor chain draws on TRBV12-3 or TRBV12-4 and TRBJ2-6, with the D assignment possibly TRBD1 or TRBD2, given 6 matching bases for each. The receptor was derived from a human donor with multiple sclerosis. The sample consisted of CD4+ T cells from PBMCs. The CDR3 region reads CASSLGGAEYSGANVLTF. The DNA is as follows: TGTGCCAGCAGTTTAGGGGGGGCCGAGTACTCTGGGGCCAACGTCCTGACTTTC.